This T cell receptor (beta chain) was identified during a study of patients and donors after allogeneic stem cell transplantation. This clonotype has more than one count but fewer than ten. V lost 2 bases and J lost 14, with 10 bases in between. Germline CDR1 reads MNHEY; CDR2 reads SVGEGT. CDR3 length equals 12 residues. Using its own MiXCR run on the RT-PCR reads, TCRdb lists one record per CDR3 protein. The sample comprises roughly 150,000 distinct CDR3 sequences, about a quarter of which are singletons, and 20% to 30% rests with the top ten. What was sequenced was blood, either unsorted or a sorted T cell fraction (not recorded which). The clonotype was recovered from a human donor who was either an allogeneic HSCT recipient or a stem cell or donor lymphocyte infusion donor (not recorded which). It is not recorded whose cells these are; they may come from a transplant donor. This chain connects TRBV6-2 or TRBV6-3 to TRBJ1-6; D unclear. Here the CDR3 reads CASSYADPTLHF. As DNA, the CDR3 is TGTGCCAGCAGTTACGCCGACCCGACCCTCCACTTT.